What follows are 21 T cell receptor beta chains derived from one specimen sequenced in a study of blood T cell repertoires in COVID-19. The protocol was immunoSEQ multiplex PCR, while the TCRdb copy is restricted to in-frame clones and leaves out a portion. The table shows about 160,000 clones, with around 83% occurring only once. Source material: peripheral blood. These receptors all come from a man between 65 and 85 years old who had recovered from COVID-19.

The CDR3 DNA sequence: TGTGCCAGCAGCCTTTCACTAGCGGGCCCCTACGAGCAGTACTTC. It encodes CASSLSLAGPYEQYF. This chain joins TRBV7-9 and TRBJ2-7; 9 positions match TRBD2. Trimming at V came to 5 bases and at J to 2 bases, leaving 7 bases not matched to a gene. This CDR3 has 15 residues. CDR1 SEHNR and CDR2 FQNEAQ come from the germline V gene (reference sequence).

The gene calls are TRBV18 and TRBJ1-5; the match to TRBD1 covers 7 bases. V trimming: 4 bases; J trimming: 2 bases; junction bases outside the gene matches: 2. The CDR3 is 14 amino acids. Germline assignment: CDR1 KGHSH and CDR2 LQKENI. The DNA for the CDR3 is TGTGCCAGCTCACTTGGGACAGGCAATCAGCCCCAGCATTTT. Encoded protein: CASSLGTGNQPQHF. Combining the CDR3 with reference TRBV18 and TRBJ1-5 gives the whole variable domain NAGVMQNPRHLVRRRGQEARLRCSPMKGHSHVYWYRQLPEEGLKFMVYLQKENIIDESGMPKERFSAEFPKEGPSILRIQQVVRGDSAAYFCASSLGTGNQPQHFGDGTRLSIL.

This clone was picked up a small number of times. The CDR3 coding sequence is TGCGCCAGCAGCTTGGCACAGCTGAACACTGAAGCTTTCTTT. This translates into CASSLAQLNTEAFF. This chain uses TRBV5-1 with TRBJ1-1; no clear D. The CDR3 consists of 14 residues. V was trimmed by 0 bases and J by 0 bases, leaving 6 bases between them. The germline V gene has CDR1 SGHRS and CDR2 YFSETQ.

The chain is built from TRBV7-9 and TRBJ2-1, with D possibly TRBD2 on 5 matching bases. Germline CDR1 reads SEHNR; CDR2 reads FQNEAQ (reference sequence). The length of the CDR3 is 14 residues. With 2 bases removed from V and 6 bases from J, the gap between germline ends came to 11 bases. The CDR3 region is CASSLRGTANEQFF. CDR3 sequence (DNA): TGTGCCAGCAGCTTACGGGGAACGGCCAATGAGCAGTTCTTC.

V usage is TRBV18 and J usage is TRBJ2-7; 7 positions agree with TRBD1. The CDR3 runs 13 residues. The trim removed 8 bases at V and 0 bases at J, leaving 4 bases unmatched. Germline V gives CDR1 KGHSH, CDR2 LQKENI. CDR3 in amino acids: CASRTGVSYEQYF. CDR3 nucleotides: TGTGCCAGCCGGACAGGAGTCTCCTACGAGCAGTACTTC.

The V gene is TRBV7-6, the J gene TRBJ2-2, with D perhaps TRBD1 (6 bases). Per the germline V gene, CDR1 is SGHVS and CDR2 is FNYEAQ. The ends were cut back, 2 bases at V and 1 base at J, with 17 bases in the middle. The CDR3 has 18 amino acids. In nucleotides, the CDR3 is TGTGCCAGCAGCTTACTTTCTCTCGGACAGATGAACACCGGGGAGCTGTTTTTT. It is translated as CASSLLSLGQMNTGELFF.

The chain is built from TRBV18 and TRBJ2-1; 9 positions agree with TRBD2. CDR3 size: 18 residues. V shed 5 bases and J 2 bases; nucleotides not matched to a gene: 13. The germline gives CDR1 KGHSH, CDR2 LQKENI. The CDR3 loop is CASSSTVSSGVTYNEQFF. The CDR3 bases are TGTGCCAGCTCATCAACAGTCTCTAGCGGGGTTACCTACAATGAGCAGTTCTTC.

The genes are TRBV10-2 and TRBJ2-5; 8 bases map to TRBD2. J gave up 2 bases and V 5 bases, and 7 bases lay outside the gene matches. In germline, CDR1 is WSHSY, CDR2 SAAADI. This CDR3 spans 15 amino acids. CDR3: CASSTTSGQQETQYF. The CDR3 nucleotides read TGCGCCAGCAGTACTACTAGCGGCCAACAAGAGACCCAGTACTTC.

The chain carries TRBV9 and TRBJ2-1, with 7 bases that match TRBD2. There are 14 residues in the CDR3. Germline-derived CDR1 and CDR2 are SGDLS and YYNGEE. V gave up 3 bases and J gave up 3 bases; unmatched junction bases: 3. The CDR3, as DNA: TGTGCCAGCAGCGCTAGCGGAATCTACAATGAGCAGTTCTTC. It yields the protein CASSASGIYNEQFF.

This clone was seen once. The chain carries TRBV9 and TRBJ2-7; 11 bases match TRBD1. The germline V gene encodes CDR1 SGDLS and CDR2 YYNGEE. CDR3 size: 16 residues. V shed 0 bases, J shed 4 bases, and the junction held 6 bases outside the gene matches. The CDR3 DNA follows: TGTGCCAGCAGCGTAGGCGGACAGGGGGCAATTTACGAGCAGTACTTC. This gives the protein CASSVGGQGAIYEQYF.

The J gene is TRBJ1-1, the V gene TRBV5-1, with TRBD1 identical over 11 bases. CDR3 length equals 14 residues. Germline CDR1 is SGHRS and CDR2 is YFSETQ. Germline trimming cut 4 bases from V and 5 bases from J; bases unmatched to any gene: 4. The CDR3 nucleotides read TGCGCCAGCAGCATGGACAGGGGGCAGACTGAAGCTTTCTTT. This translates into CASSMDRGQTEAFF. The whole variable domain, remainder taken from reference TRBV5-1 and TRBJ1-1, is KAGVTQTPRYLIKTRGQQVTLSCSPISGHRSVSWYQQTPGQGLQFLFEYFSETQRNKGNFPGRFSGRQFSNSRSEMNVSTLELGDSALYLCASSMDRGQTEAFFGQGTRLTVV.

CDR3 nucleotide sequence: TGTGCCAGCAGCCCAGGGACTCCGTCCTACGAGCAGTACTTC. It translates to CASSPGTPSYEQYF. The chain employs TRBV7-9 and TRBJ2-7; a weak D match, TRBD2 (6 bases). The CDR3 length is 14 residues. The germline CDR1 and CDR2 sequences are SEHNR and FQNEAQ (reference sequence). Trimming cost V 5 bases and J 1 base, with 12 bases left between them.

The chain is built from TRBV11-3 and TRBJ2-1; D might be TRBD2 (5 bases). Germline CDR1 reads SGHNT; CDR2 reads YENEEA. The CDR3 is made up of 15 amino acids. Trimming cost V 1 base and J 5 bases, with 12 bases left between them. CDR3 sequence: CASSLVGAGNNEQFF. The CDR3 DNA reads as TGTGCCAGCAGCTTAGTGGGTGCGGGTAACAATGAGCAGTTCTTC. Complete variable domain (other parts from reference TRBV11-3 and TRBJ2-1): EAGVVQSPRYKIIEKKQPVAFWCNPISGHNTLYWYLQNLGQGPELLIRYENEEAVDDSQLPKDRFSAERLKGVDSTLKIQPAELGDSAVYLCASSLVGAGNNEQFFGPGTRLTVL.

The CDR3 protein is CASSYRQGRFYEQYF. CDR3 nucleotides: TGTGCCAGCAGTTACAGACAGGGTCGTTTCTACGAGCAGTACTTC. J is TRBJ2-7 and V is TRBV6-5; 7 bases match TRBD1. This CDR3 has 15 amino acids. V dropped 2 bases and J dropped 3; count of bases not matched to a gene: 7. The germline V gene encodes CDR1 MNHEY and CDR2 SVGAGI.

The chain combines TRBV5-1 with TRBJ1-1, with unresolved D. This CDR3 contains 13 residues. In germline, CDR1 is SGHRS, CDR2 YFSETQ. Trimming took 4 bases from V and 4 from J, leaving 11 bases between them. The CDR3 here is CASSVGGSTEAFF. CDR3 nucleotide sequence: TGCGCCAGCAGCGTGGGTGGGAGCACTGAAGCTTTCTTT.

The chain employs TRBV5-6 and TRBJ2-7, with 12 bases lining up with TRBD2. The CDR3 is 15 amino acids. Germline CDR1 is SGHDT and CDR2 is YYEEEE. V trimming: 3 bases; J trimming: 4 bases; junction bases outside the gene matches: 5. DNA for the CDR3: TGTGCCAGCAGCTCACCTAGCGGGAGGGGGTACGAGCAGTACTTC. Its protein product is CASSSPSGRGYEQYF.

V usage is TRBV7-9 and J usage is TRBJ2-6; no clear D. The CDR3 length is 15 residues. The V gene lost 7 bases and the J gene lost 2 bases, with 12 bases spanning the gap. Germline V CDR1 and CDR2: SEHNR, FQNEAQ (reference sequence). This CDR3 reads CASTLVAAGANVLTF. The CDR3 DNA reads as TGTGCCAGCACCCTAGTTGCGGCTGGGGCCAACGTCCTGACTTTC.

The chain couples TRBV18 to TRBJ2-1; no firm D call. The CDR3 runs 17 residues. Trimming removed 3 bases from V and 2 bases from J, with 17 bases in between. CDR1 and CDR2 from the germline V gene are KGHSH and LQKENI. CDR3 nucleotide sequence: TGTGCCAGCTCACCGAGTGGTCCCGACTCCACCTACAATGAGCAGTTCTTC. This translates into CASSPSGPDSTYNEQFF.

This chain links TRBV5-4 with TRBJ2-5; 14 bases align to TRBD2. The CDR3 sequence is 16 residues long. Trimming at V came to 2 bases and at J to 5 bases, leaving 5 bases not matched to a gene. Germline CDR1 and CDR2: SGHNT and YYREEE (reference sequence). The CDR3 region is CASSFGGLAGEETQYF. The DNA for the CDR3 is TGTGCCAGCAGCTTTGGGGGACTAGCGGGAGAGGAGACCCAGTACTTC.

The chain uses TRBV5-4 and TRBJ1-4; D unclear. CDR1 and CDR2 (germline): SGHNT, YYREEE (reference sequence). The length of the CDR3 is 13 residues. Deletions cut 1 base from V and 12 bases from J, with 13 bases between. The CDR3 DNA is TGTGCCAGCAGCTTGAGAGAGGGTGGGGAACTGTTTTTT. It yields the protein CASSLREGGELFF.

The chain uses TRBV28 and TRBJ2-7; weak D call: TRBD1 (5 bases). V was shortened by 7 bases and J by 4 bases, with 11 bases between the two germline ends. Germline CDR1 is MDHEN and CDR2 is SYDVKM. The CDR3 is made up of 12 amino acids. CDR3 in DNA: TGTGCCAGCACTAAAGGGGAATACGAGCAGTACTTC. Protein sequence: CASTKGEYEQYF. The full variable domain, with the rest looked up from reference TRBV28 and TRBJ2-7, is DVKVTQSSRYLVKRTGEKVFLECVQDMDHENMFWYRQDPGLGLRLIYFSYDVKMKEKGDIPEGYSVSREKKERFSLILESASTNQTSMYLCASTKGEYEQYFGPGTRLTVT.